These 23 T cell receptor beta chains were sequenced from one sample in a study of early T cells in non-severe SARS-CoV-2 infection. TCRdb reprocessed the 5' RACE reads with MiXCR, giving one entry per CDR3 protein. The sample lists about 47,000 distinct CDR3 sequences, 9.4% occurring once. Source: whole blood, taken at baseline. The receptors here all came from an adult who was a healthcare worker with PCR-confirmed SARS-CoV-2 infection or an uninfected control (not recorded which).

This clonotype appeared many times. The chain combines TRBV18 with TRBJ2-3; the D gene is possibly TRBD1 (5 bases). In germline, CDR1 is KGHSH, CDR2 LQKENI. This CDR3 is 14 amino acids long. Between the trimmed V and J ends, which lost 3 bases and 1 base, there was a span of 8 bases. This CDR3 reads CASSPDSRTDTQYF. The CDR3 nucleotides read TGTGCCAGCTCACCCGACAGCCGCACAGATACGCAGTATTTT.

This chain connects TRBV19 to TRBJ1-1; maybe TRBD1 (6 bases). Germline values: CDR1 LNHDA, CDR2 SQIVND (reference sequence). The length of the CDR3 is 15 residues. Trimming left V 5 bases short and J 1 base short, with 14 bases between. DNA for the CDR3: TGTGCCAGTAGTGAGTTCTTACAGGGGAACACTGAAGCTTTCTTT. Translation: CASSEFLQGNTEAFF.

This clonotype was picked up a small number of times. The V gene is TRBV18, the J gene TRBJ1-1; 7 bases are shared with TRBD1. Unmatched junction bases numbered 11, after V lost 10 bases and J lost 0 bases. The germline gives CDR1 KGHSH, CDR2 LQKENI. CDR3 size: 15 residues. The CDR3 protein is CATATGVGMNTEAFF. For the CDR3, the DNA is TGTGCCACCGCCACAGGGGTGGGCATGAACACTGAAGCTTTCTTT.

The rearrangement uses TRBV20-1 and TRBJ2-1, with D perhaps matching TRBD1 (6 bases). The CDR3 length is 13 residues. Germline CDR1 DFQATT, CDR2 SNEGSKA (reference sequence). Between the trimmed V and J ends, which lost 5 bases and 4 bases, there was a span of 12 bases. CDR3 DNA sequence: TGCAGTGCTCGCCAGGGGCCGTACAATGAGCAGTTCTTC. As protein: CSARQGPYNEQFF.

This clonotype was seen at least ten times. CDR3 bases: TGTGCCAGCAGCTTGCCCTTGAGGGGTCCGAAGGATGGCTACACCTTC. It translates to CASSLPLRGPKDGYTF. V usage is TRBV5-4 and J usage is TRBJ1-2, with TRBD1 as a possible D gene (5 bases). This CDR3 region has 16 residues. Germline assignment: CDR1 SGHNT and CDR2 YYREEE (reference sequence). V lost 1 base to trimming and J lost 6 bases, with 19 bases between them.

This clonotype was found a few times. The rearrangement joins TRBV5-4 to TRBJ2-1; 14 bases match TRBD2. The ends lost 6 bases at V and 6 bases at J; junction bases unmatched: 8. Per the germline V gene, CDR1 is SGHNT and CDR2 is YYREEE (reference sequence). The CDR3 is 16 residues long. DNA of the CDR3: TGTGCCAGCACCGGGACTAGCGGGAGCGTGGGCAATGAGCAGTTCTTC. This encodes CASTGTSGSVGNEQFF.

The chain has TRBV20-1 and TRBJ2-3, with D perhaps given as TRBD1 or TRBD2 (6 bases each). This CDR3 is 14 amino acids long. V dropped 1 base and J dropped 1 base, with 9 bases sitting between them. CDR1 DFQATT and CDR2 SNEGSKA come from the germline V gene (reference sequence). CDR3 bases: TGCAGTGCTAGAGCGGGGGCGGGCACAGATACGCAGTATTTT. Translation gives CSARAGAGTDTQYF.

The CDR3 loop is CASSLLQGVTGELFF. CDR3 nucleotides: TGTGCCAGCAGCTTGTTACAGGGCGTCACCGGGGAGCTGTTTTTT. V is TRBV7-9 and J is TRBJ2-2; D is perhaps TRBD1 (6 bases). Germline V gene sequence: CDR1 SEHNR, CDR2 FQNEAQ (reference sequence). There are 15 residues in the CDR3. V shed 3 bases and J shed 4 bases, with 12 bases lying between them. Full variable domain (missing parts from reference TRBV7-9 and TRBJ2-2): DTGVSQNPRHKITKRGQNVTFRCDPISEHNRLYWYRQTLGQGPEFLTYFQNEAQLEKSRLLSDRFSAERPKGSFSTLEIQRTEQGDSAMYLCASSLLQGVTGELFFGEGSRLTVL.

This CDR3 reads CASSPPSRVGEKLFF. In DNA, the CDR3 is TGTGCCAGCTCACCACCTTCCAGGGTCGGGGAAAAACTGTTTTTT. The chain couples TRBV18 to TRBJ1-4; the D gene is possibly TRBD1 (5 bases). Germline CDR1 and CDR2: KGHSH and LQKENI. V was cut by 0 bases and J by 8 bases, with 13 bases left in between. This CDR3 has 15 residues. The whole variable domain, remainder taken from reference TRBV18 and TRBJ1-4, is NAGVMQNPRHLVRRRGQEARLRCSPMKGHSHVYWYRQLPEEGLKFMVYLQKENIIDESGMPKERFSAEFPKEGPSILRIQQVVRGDSAAYFCASSPPSRVGEKLFFGSGTQLSVL.

In DNA form, the CDR3 reads TGCGCCAGCAGCTTGTGGGGAGAGACTGAAGCTTTCTTT. Amino acids: CASSLWGETEAFF. This rearrangement joins TRBV5-1 to TRBJ1-1; the D is unclear. Germline CDR1 reads SGHRS; CDR2 reads YFSETQ. V lost 1 base and J lost 5, with 9 bases in between. The CDR3 runs 13 residues. The variable domain in full, completed from reference TRBV5-1 and TRBJ1-1, reads KAGVTQTPRYLIKTRGQQVTLSCSPISGHRSVSWYQQTPGQGLQFLFEYFSETQRNKGNFPGRFSGRQFSNSRSEMNVSTLELGDSALYLCASSLWGETEAFFGQGTRLTVV.

This chain joins TRBV5-1 and TRBJ2-5, with 12 bases identical to TRBD2. The germline V gene has CDR1 SGHRS and CDR2 YFSETQ. The CDR3 consists of 14 residues. V was clipped by 5 bases and J by 5 bases; unmatched bases: 4. CDR3 in amino acids: CASSPSGRAETQYF. CDR3 in DNA: TGCGCCAGCAGTCCTAGCGGGAGGGCGGAGACCCAGTACTTC.

The chain is built from TRBV12-3 or TRBV12-4 and TRBJ2-3, with no clear D. Trimming pared 7 bases from V and 3 bases from J, leaving 2 bases between. The CDR3 sequence is 10 residues long. CDR3 sequence (DNA): TGTGCCAGCATGACAGATACGCAGTATTTT. Translated, it gives CASMTDTQYF.

This clonotype appeared many times. This sequence joins TRBV7-9 and TRBJ2-2; no clear D. The CDR3 runs to 15 residues. V was shortened by 2 bases and J by 4 bases, with 11 bases between the two germline ends. Germline lookup yields CDR1 SEHNR and CDR2 FQNEAQ (reference sequence). CDR3 amino acids: CASSLHSPGTGELFF. The CDR3 DNA follows: TGTGCCAGCAGCTTACACAGCCCGGGCACCGGGGAGCTGTTTTTT.

The rearrangement uses TRBV6-5 and TRBJ1-1; D is uncertain. Germline V gives CDR1 MNHEY, CDR2 SVGAGI. The CDR3 sequence is 13 residues long. Trimming shortened V by 2 bases and J by 4 bases, and 8 bases separated the two germline ends. CDR3 sequence (DNA): TGTGCCAGCAGTTACGGGTCTCGCACTGAAGCTTTCTTT. It translates to CASSYGSRTEAFF.

This clonotype was seen repeatedly, ten times or more. V usage is TRBV10-3 and J usage is TRBJ1-3, with D perhaps matching TRBD1 (6 bases). There are 15 residues in the CDR3. V lost 2 bases, J lost 0 bases, and 8 bases lay in between. In germline, CDR1 is ENHRY, CDR2 SYGVKD. CDR3 in amino acids: CAISETGTSGNTIYF. CDR3 coding DNA: TGTGCCATCAGTGAGACAGGGACCTCTGGAAACACCATATATTTT.

This chain links TRBV6-1 with TRBJ2-3; no clear D. CDR1 is MNHNS, CDR2 SASEGT, per germline. The CDR3 spans 15 residues. V lost 2 bases to trimming and J lost 1 base, with 10 bases between them. This chain's CDR3 is CASSERDYGTDTQYF. DNA of the CDR3: TGTGCCAGCAGTGAAAGGGATTATGGCACAGATACGCAGTATTTT.

This clonotype occurred many times. V and J are TRBV7-2 and TRBJ2-3, with 8 bases fitting TRBD2. The CDR3 is made up of 15 amino acids. V was clipped by 5 bases and J by 3 bases; unmatched bases: 7. CDR1 is SGHTA, CDR2 FQGNSA, per germline. In DNA, the CDR3 is TGTGCCAGCAGCACCGCCCCGGGGGGGACAGATACGCAGTATTTT. Protein sequence: CASSTAPGGTDTQYF.

This rearrangement joins TRBV12-3 or TRBV12-4 to TRBJ1-5; 7 bases map to TRBD1. The CDR3 contains 13 residues. Trimming at V came to 7 bases and at J to 7 bases, leaving 7 bases not matched to a gene. Written as DNA, the CDR3 is TGTGCCAGCACTCCAGGGGGAGGACAGCCCCAGCATTTT. Translation: CASTPGGGQPQHF.

The chain joins TRBV19 to TRBJ1-2, with 9 positions matching TRBD1. The length of the CDR3 is 15 residues. CDR1 and CDR2 (germline): LNHDA, SQIVND (reference sequence). V lost 2 bases and J lost 4; bases outside the gene matches: 5. The CDR3 region is CASSIIQGASYGYTF. The CDR3 nucleotides are TGTGCCAGTAGTATAATACAGGGGGCGAGCTATGGCTACACCTTC.

This clonotype was counted a few times. The chain employs TRBV5-4 and TRBJ1-5; D is ambiguous. In germline, CDR1 is SGHNT, CDR2 YYREEE (reference sequence). CDR3 length: 13 residues. The ends were cut back, 4 bases at V and 8 bases at J, with 13 bases in the middle. CDR3 nucleotides: TGTGCCAGCAGCCTGACGCCCGGGGAGCCCCAGCATTTT. Translated, it gives CASSLTPGEPQHF.

This clonotype was recorded many times. The chain employs TRBV20-1 and TRBJ2-5; no firm D call. The ends were cut back, 0 bases at V and 3 bases at J, with 8 bases in the middle. Germline V gene lookup returns CDR1 DFQATT and CDR2 SNEGSKA (reference sequence). The CDR3 runs to 13 residues. CDR3 in amino acids: CSARDVQEETQYF. CDR3 DNA sequence: TGCAGTGCTAGAGATGTTCAGGAAGAGACCCAGTACTTC.

The rearrangement joins TRBV5-1 to TRBJ2-1; tentatively, D is TRBD2 (6 bases). V was cut by 4 bases and J by 3 bases, with 14 bases left in between. This CDR3 has 15 amino acids. CDR1 is SGHRS and CDR2 is YFSETQ in the germline V gene. CDR3 loop: CASSEGLTNYNEQFF. The CDR3 nucleotides are TGCGCCAGCAGCGAGGGACTGACTAACTACAATGAGCAGTTCTTC.

This chain joins TRBV7-2 and TRBJ1-2, with 8 bases that match TRBD1. Germline V lookup: CDR1 SGHTA, CDR2 FQGNSA. Unmatched junction bases numbered 6, after V lost 5 bases and J lost 4 bases. The CDR3 contains 14 residues. The CDR3 DNA reads TGTGCCAGCAGCCGGACAGGGCTCGGCTATGGCTACACCTTC. Translation gives CASSRTGLGYGYTF.